This T cell receptor beta chain was sequenced for a study of human T cells and chemical hapten exposure. Study findings and constraints: Expanded TCR sets contained significantly more large CDR3 similarity clusters than controls.

The germline CDR1 and CDR2 sequences are DFQATT and SNEGSKA (reference sequence). Trimming cost V 3 bases and J 6 bases; bases outside gene matches: 15. This CDR3 comprises 16 residues. This clonotype was seen ten or more times. Its antigen remains unidentified. The library labeled individual cDNA molecules by adding unique molecular identifiers to them. MiXCR was run by TCRdb on the RACE reads, yielding one entry per CDR3 protein. The top ten clones hold 3% to 4.5% of a sample with tens of thousands of distinct CDR3 sequences, about 9% of them seen once. Time point indicated: patch test 2, 6 weeks after DPC sensitization. Regarding treatment: therapeutic diphenylcyclopropenone sensitization with weekly scalp DPC. Blood, whole and unfractionated, served as the source for total RNA extraction.

This specimen consisted of whole blood, obtained in connection with sensitization to the hapten diphenylcyclopropenone (DPC). This rearrangement joins TRBV20-1 to TRBJ2-7; 9 positions match TRBD1. This sequence was found in a woman aged 45-60 years with alopecia areata. Some clones in this sample may be carry-over from other donors' samples. The CDR3 spells CSARVSGTGSRGEQYF. Here the CDR3 DNA reads TGCAGTGCTAGGGTCTCCGGGACAGGGAGTCGGGGCGAGCAGTACTTC.